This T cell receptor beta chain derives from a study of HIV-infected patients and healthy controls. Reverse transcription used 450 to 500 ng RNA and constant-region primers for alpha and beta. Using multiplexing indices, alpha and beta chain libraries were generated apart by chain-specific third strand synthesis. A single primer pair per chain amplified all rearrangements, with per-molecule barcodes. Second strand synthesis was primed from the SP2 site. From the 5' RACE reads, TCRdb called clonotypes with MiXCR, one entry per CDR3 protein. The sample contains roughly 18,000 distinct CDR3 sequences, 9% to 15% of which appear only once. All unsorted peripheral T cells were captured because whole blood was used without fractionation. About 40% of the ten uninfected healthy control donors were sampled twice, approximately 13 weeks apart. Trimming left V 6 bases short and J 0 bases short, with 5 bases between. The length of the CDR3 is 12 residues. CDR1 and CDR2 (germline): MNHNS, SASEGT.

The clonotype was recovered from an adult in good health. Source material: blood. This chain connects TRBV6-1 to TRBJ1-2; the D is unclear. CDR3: CASRHANYGYTF. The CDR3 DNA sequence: TGTGCCAGCAGACACGCTAACTATGGCTACACCTTC.